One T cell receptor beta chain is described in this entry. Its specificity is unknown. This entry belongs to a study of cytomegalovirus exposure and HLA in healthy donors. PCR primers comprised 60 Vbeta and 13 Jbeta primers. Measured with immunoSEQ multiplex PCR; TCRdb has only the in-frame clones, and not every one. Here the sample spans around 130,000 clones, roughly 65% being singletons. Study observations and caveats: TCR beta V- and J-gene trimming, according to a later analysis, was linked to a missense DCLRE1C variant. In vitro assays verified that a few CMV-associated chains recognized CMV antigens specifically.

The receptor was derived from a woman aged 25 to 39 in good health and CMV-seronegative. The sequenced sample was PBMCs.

In nucleotides, the CDR3 is TGTGCCAGCAGCCAGGGACAGGGGATTTCGTATTTT. Translating gives CASSQGQGISYF. V usage is TRBV7-8 and J usage is TRBJ2-3; 10 bases fit TRBD1. CDR1 and CDR2 (germline): SGHVS, FQNEAQ. The length of the CDR3 is 12 residues. After removal of 5 bases from V and 14 bases from J, the junction contained 7 bases not matched to a gene.